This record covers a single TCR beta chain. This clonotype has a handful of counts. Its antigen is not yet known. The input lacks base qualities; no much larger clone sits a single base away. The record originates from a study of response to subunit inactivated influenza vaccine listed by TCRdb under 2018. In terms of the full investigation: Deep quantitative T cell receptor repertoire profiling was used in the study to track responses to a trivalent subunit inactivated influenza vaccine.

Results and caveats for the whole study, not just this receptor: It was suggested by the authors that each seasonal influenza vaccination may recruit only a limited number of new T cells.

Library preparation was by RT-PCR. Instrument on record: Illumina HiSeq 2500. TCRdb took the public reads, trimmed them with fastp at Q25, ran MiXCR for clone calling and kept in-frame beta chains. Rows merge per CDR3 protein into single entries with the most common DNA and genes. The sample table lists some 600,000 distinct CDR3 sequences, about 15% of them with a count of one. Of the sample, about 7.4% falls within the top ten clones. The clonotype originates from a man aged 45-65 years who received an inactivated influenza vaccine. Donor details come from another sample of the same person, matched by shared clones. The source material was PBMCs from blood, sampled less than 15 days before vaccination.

Here the CDR3 is given as CASSFRGTSDYF. The DNA sequence is given as TGTGCCAGCAGTTTCCGGGGGACTAGCGATTACTTC. The chain was built from TRBV12-3 or TRBV12-4 and TRBJ2-4; 10 central nucleotides agree with TRBD2. The germline V and J ends show losses of 3 bases and 16 bases respectively, and no gene match explains 6 bases of the junction. The CDR3, cysteine through phenylalanine, is 12 amino acids long. Solely the CDR3 DNA is kept, with 36 bases framed from the first base.